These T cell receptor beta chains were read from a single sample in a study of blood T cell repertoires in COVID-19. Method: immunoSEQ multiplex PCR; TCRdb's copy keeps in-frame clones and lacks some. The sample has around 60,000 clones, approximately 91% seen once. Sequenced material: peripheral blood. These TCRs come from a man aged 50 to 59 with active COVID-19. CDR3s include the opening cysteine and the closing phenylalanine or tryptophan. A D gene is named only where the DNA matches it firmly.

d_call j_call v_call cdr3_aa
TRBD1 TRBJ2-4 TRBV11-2 CASRIPGTENIQYF
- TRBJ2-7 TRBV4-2 CASSQEDRSSGPFYEQYF
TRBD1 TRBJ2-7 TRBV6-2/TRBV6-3 CASSSGTGIYEQYF
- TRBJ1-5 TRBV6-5 CASSLDGGGQPQHF
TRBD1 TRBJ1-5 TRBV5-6 CASSPGQGGQPQHF
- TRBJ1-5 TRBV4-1 CASSQDMGLRRINQPQHF
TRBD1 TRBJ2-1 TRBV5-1 CASRLGTGVYEQFF
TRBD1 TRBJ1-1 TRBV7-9 CASSRKPSFGQEENTEAFF
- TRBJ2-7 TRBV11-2 CASSLVTGPYSYEQYF
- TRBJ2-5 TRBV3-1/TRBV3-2 CASSLGGYETQYF
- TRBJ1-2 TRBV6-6 CASSYETGTYGYTF
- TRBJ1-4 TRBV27 CASSRQGSNEKLFF
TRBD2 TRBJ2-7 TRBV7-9 CASSSRGGVNEQYF
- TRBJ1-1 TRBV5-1 CASRRDSNTEAFF
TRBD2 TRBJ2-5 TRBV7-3 CASSPIAGGLLGETQYF
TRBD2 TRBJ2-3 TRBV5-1 CASRNAGVRDTQYF
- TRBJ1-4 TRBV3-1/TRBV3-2 CASSGQDYEKLFF
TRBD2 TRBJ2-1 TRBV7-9 CASRGGLAGNEQFF
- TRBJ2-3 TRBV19 CASSIEATDTQYF
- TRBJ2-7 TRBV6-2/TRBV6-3 CASSYSGRVRYEQYF
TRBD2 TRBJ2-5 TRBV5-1 CASSFGGDQETQYF
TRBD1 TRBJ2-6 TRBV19 CASTRQGATGANVLTF
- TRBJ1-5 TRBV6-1 CASNEPGIYGNQPQHF
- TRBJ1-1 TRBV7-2 CASRPEGKGTEAFF
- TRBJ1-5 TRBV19 CASSILNQPQHF
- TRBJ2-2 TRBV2 CASATGVDTGELFF
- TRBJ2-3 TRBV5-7 CASSFREAGLPDTQYF
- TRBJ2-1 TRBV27 CASSAYNEQFF
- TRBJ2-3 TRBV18 CASSPTTSDTQYF
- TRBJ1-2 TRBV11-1 CASSRRVREANYGYTF
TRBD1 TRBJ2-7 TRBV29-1 CSAEMGQTVGDEQYF
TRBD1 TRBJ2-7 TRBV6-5 CASSYTGTGNHEQYF
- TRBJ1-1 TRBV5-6 CASSSIRKPNTEAFF